This T cell receptor (beta chain) comes out of a study of T cell clones after liver transplantation. Per the germline V gene, CDR1 is LNHDA and CDR2 is SQIVND (reference sequence). CDR3 length: 17 residues. With 0 bases removed from V and 3 bases from J, the gap between germline ends came to 15 bases. The assay was immunoSEQ multiplex PCR, and TCRdb's table has in-frame clones only and misses some. The profile shows roughly 12,000 clones, around 74% of them singletons. The source is a human patient who received a liver transplant. Some of these T cells may belong to the graft donor. This chain links TRBV19 with TRBJ2-1, with a weak D call TRBD1 (6 bases). Sequencing was performed on CD8+ T cells from blood, taken at the 22-month timepoint. DNA of the CDR3: TGTGCCAGTAGTATAGATGATGCAGGGGCCGTCTACAATGAGCAGTTCTTC. Protein sequence: CASSIDDAGAVYNEQFF.